The T cell receptor (beta chain) described here comes from a study of blood T cell repertoires in COVID-19. For the study at large: From the United States, Italy and Spain came samples of acute and convalescent COVID-19.

The CDR3 has 13 amino acids. Losses at the gene ends were 6 bases for V and 2 bases for J; bases not matched to a gene: 3. The germline gives CDR1 MNHEY, CDR2 SVGAGI. The repertoire was sequenced with immunoSEQ multiplex PCR; TCRdb's copy has only in-frame clones and lacks some. The sample has approximately 69,000 clones, about 82% seen once. V and J are TRBV6-5 and TRBJ2-5; 7 bases agree with TRBD1. This TCR derives from a woman aged 55-69 years with acute or convalescent COVID-19. Sequencing was done on a sample of peripheral blood. The CDR3 DNA follows: TGTGCCAGCAGAAGACAGGGACAAGAGACCCAGTACTTC. Translated, it gives CASRRQGQETQYF.